These 8 T cell receptor beta chains came from one sample sequenced in a study of T cell repertoires in cytomegalovirus infection. Each CDR3 protein is one row after TCRdb ran MiXCR on the reads. This sample carries under 200,000 distinct CDR3 sequences, roughly 9% of them seen once, and the ten largest clones take approximately 4.2%. Sequencing was done on a sample of PBMCs. The receptors were sampled from a human donor in good health (CMV status not recorded). Some clones in this sample may be carry-over from other donors' samples.

V usage is TRBV28 and J usage is TRBJ2-7; D is unresolved. The ends were cut back, 2 bases at V and 0 bases at J, with 11 bases in the middle. Germline CDR1 is MDHEN and CDR2 is SYDVKM. This CDR3 is built from 15 residues. The DNA of the CDR3 is TGTGCCAGCAGTTTACTGGGAAAGGACTCCTACGAGCAGTACTTC. Its translation: CASSLLGKDSYEQYF.

The V and J genes are TRBV6-2 or TRBV6-3 and TRBJ1-5, with 7 bases matching TRBD1. The CDR3 covers 18 residues. Germline CDR1 reads MNHEY; CDR2 reads SVGEGT. The J segment lost 6 bases and the V segment lost 2 bases, leaving 16 bases of the junction unmatched. The CDR3 reads CASSYTEMTGSIVQPQHF. The DNA for the CDR3 is TGTGCCAGCAGTTACACGGAGATGACAGGGAGTATCGTTCAGCCCCAGCATTTT.

In this sample, this clonotype turned up a few times. This rearrangement joins TRBV14 to TRBJ2-1; D call uncertain. This CDR3 has 12 residues. The V gene's germline CDR1 is SGHDN and CDR2 FVKESK. Deletions cut 1 base from V and 15 bases from J, with 13 bases between. CDR3: CASSQVTSSRFF. In nucleotides, the CDR3 is TGTGCCAGCAGCCAAGTGACCTCAAGCCGGTTCTTC.

The table lists this clonotype with a few counts. The J gene is TRBJ1-3, the V gene TRBV6-2 or TRBV6-3; a possible D gene is TRBD1 (5 bases). The germline gives CDR1 MNHEY, CDR2 SVGEGT. The CDR3 runs to 16 residues. V lost 2 bases, J lost 0 bases, and 11 bases lay in between. CDR3 DNA sequence: TGTGCCAGCAGTTACCTCGGGACGGACTCTGGAAACACCATATATTTT. Encoded protein: CASSYLGTDSGNTIYF.

This clonotype was detected ten times or more. V is TRBV7-2 and J is TRBJ2-1; D is uncertain. The CDR3 totals 14 residues. Germline assignment: CDR1 SGHTA and CDR2 FQGNSA. The V end lost 5 bases, the J end lost 9 bases, and 17 bases lay between the germline ends. The CDR3 region has the DNA TGTGCCAGCAGCACGGCCCCGGGTAGTAGTGAGCAGTTCTTC. Amino acids: CASSTAPGSSEQFF.

This clonotype was seen many times. This chain joins TRBV6-5 and TRBJ2-1; D is unresolved. The CDR3 totals 15 residues. The V end lost 4 bases, the J end lost 6 bases, and 16 bases lay between the germline ends. Germline V lookup: CDR1 MNHEY, CDR2 SVGAGI. CDR3 in amino acids: CASSFSTPPGNEQFF. CDR3 DNA: TGTGCCAGCAGTTTTTCCACTCCCCCGGGCAATGAGCAGTTCTTC.

At least ten counts were recorded for this clonotype. J is TRBJ2-7 and V is TRBV19; 7 bases agree with TRBD2. Trimming cost V 6 bases and J 2 bases; bases outside gene matches: 4. Germline assignment: CDR1 LNHDA and CDR2 SQIVND (reference sequence). The CDR3 extends over 13 amino acids. The CDR3 DNA reads as TGTGCCAGTAGGACAGCGGGGACCTACGAGCAGTACTTC. It encodes CASRTAGTYEQYF.

Many counts were recorded for this clonotype. This chain connects TRBV7-2 to TRBJ2-1; no firm D call. The CDR3 loop spans 12 amino acids. CDR1 and CDR2 from the germline V gene are SGHTA and FQGNSA. Between the trimmed V and J ends, which lost 0 bases and 4 bases, there was a span of 1 base. For the CDR3, the DNA is TGTGCCAGCAGCTTAGCTTACAATGAGCAGTTCTTC. Its protein is CASSLAYNEQFF.